The source of this TCR beta chain is a study of T cells after yellow fever vaccination. CDR1 and CDR2 from the germline V gene are SGHRS and YFSETQ. Trimming removed 5 bases at V and 4 bases at J, with 11 bases between. This CDR3 spans 13 amino acids. TCRdb recomputed calls from the 5' RACE reads with MiXCR, one row per CDR3 protein. Of approximately 330,000 distinct CDR3 sequences listed, 9.5% to 15% are singletons. The chain carries TRBV5-1 and TRBJ2-3, with D uncertain. The sample here was CD4+ T cells sorted from PBMCs, taken 15 days after the yellow fever booster vaccination. The receptor was isolated from a man younger than 35 who received the YFV17D yellow fever vaccine. CDR3 sequence (DNA): TGCGCCAGCAGGGACCCTGGGGCAGATACGCAGTATTTT. Translating gives CASRDPGADTQYF.